This T cell receptor (beta chain) stems from a study of blood T cell repertoires in COVID-19. The CDR3 contains 15 residues. Germline lookup yields CDR1 LNHDA and CDR2 SQIVND (reference sequence). The V and J ends lost 5 bases and 2 bases respectively, with 16 bases between them. This clone has just one count. Clones were sequenced by immunoSEQ multiplex PCR, and TCRdb holds only the in-frame ones, with some missing. This table has roughly 50,000 clones, around 78% appearing once. The material sequenced was peripheral blood. The V and J genes are TRBV19 and TRBJ2-7; D may correspond to TRBD1 or TRBD2 (6 bases each). This TCR was sampled from a human donor with active or convalescent COVID-19. The donor label of this sample is uncertain. This CDR3 reads CASSLGGGRTYEQYF. Written as DNA, the CDR3 is TGTGCCAGTAGTCTAGGGGGAGGTAGGACCTACGAGCAGTACTTC.